This T cell receptor beta chain was documented in a study of blood T cell repertoires in COVID-19. The wider study: The origin of the acute and convalescent COVID-19 samples was the United States, Italy and Spain. T cells, B-cell-depleted T cells, or PBMCs provided the cDNA or gDNA that served as material.

This CDR3 contains 17 residues. In germline, CDR1 is LGHDT, CDR2 YNNKEL (reference sequence). The V and J ends lost 4 bases and 3 bases respectively, with 18 bases between them. This clone was seen once. Study processing details: Reference gene primer amplification gave nucleated cell count estimates. Assay: immunoSEQ multiplex PCR; the TCRdb copy retains only in-frame clones and omits some. V and J calls and clone size are as listed in that table; D and trimming were resolved from the DNA. Among about 270,000 clones, about 87% were seen once, and the ten largest hold over 4%. Specimen: peripheral blood. This receptor was taken from a man in his fifties or sixties who had recovered from COVID-19. The V call is TRBV3-1 (or the pseudogene TRBV3-2), the J call TRBJ2-2, with D possibly being TRBD2 (7 bases). Here the CDR3 DNA reads TGTGCCAGCAGCCCCTCTAGGGGGGGGGCCTACACCGGGGAGCTGTTTTTT. As protein: CASSPSRGGAYTGELFF.